These 13 T cell receptor beta chains were sequenced from one sample in a study of OX40 agonist ivuxolimab in advanced cancers. The method behind the library was the immunoSEQ multiplex PCR assay. TCRdb took this table from immuneACCESS and kept in-frame rearrangements with V and J called. Such tables lack part of the clones; where checked against another copy, unresolved V genes explain under half of the gap, and the rest is unexplained. The sample data list around 95,000 clones, and roughly 93% of these were observed just once. Around 0.25% of the sample belongs to the ten largest clones. The sequencing used CD4+ or CD8+ T cells sorted from blood, collected in a trial of the OX40 agonist ivuxolimab. These receptors were collected from an adult with an advanced solid tumor such as melanoma, head and neck, liver or kidney cancer.

The genes are TRBV6-5 and TRBJ2-1, with D possibly TRBD2 on 6 matching bases. Trimming took 0 bases from V and 4 from J, leaving 10 bases between them. The CDR3 covers 15 residues. In germline, CDR1 is MNHEY, CDR2 SVGAGI. CDR3 in DNA: TGTGCCAGCAGTTACTCACCTGGAGGGTACAATGAGCAGTTCTTC. Translating it yields CASSYSPGGYNEQFF.

This clone was seen once. The chain carries TRBV5-1 and TRBJ2-4, with D uncertain. The ends were cut back, 4 bases at V and 1 base at J, with 6 bases in the middle. Per the germline V gene, CDR1 is SGHRS and CDR2 is YFSETQ. This CDR3 comprises 13 residues. In nucleotides, the CDR3 is TGCGCCAGCAGCCTCGCCGCCAAAAACATTCAGTACTTC. Residues: CASSLAAKNIQYF.

This chain links TRBV7-8 with TRBJ2-1; D not certain. V shed 5 bases and J shed 0 bases, with 17 bases lying between them. The CDR3 is 17 amino acids. From germline, CDR1 is SGHVS and CDR2 FQNEAQ. In DNA, the CDR3 is TGTGCCAGCAGCCCGCTCCGGATGAGGCCCTCCTACAATGAGCAGTTCTTC. Encoded protein: CASSPLRMRPSYNEQFF.

The genes are TRBV4-3 and TRBJ1-2; TRBD1 matches 8 bases. Germline trimming cut 0 bases from V and 8 bases from J; bases unmatched to any gene: 8. This CDR3 spans 15 amino acids. Germline V lookup: CDR1 LGHNA, CDR2 YSLEER. As DNA, the CDR3 is TGCGCCAGCAGCCAAGATCTCCTGACAGGGGAAGGCTACACCTTC. Amino acid sequence: CASSQDLLTGEGYTF.

This sequence joins TRBV27 and TRBJ1-6; D uncertain. Germline V CDR1 and CDR2: MNHEY, SMNVEV (reference sequence). V was trimmed by 4 bases and J by 10 bases, leaving 8 bases between them. This CDR3 has 12 amino acids. The chain's CDR3 is CASSSPLSPLHF. CDR3 nucleotide sequence: TGTGCCAGCAGTTCCCCCTTATCACCCCTCCACTTT.

V is TRBV5-1 and J is TRBJ2-5; no clear D. CDR1 and CDR2 from the germline V gene are SGHRS and YFSETQ. Trimming left V 2 bases short and J 2 bases short, with 7 bases between. The CDR3 covers 13 residues. CDR3 DNA: TGCGCCAGCAGCTTATTCCTTCAAGAGACCCAGTACTTC. Translating it yields CASSLFLQETQYF.

The J gene is TRBJ2-1, the V gene TRBV5-1; D could derive from TRBD1 or TRBD2 (5 bases each). Between the trimmed V and J ends, which lost 2 bases and 4 bases, there was a span of 10 bases. The germline gives CDR1 SGHRS, CDR2 YFSETQ. The CDR3 covers 14 residues. The DNA for the CDR3 is TGCGCCAGCAGCTTCGGGACGGATTACAATGAGCAGTTCTTC. Protein product: CASSFGTDYNEQFF.

The rearrangement joins TRBV4-2 to TRBJ2-3; 8 bases line up with TRBD2. V was pared by 4 bases and J by 6 bases, with 12 bases of the junction left unmatched. The CDR3 length is 16 residues. The germline V gene encodes CDR1 LGHNA and CDR2 YNFKEQ. Here the CDR3 reads CASSRARRGAGDTQYF. DNA for the CDR3: TGTGCCAGCAGCCGGGCGAGGCGGGGGGCAGGGGATACGCAGTATTTT.

The chain couples TRBV9 to TRBJ2-2, with D possibly matching TRBD2 (7 bases). Germline loops: CDR1 SGDLS, CDR2 YYNGEE. The CDR3 runs 16 residues. Trimming shortened V by 0 bases and J by 1 base, and 10 bases separated the two germline ends. The CDR3 loop reads CASSVGGGQNTGELFF. In nucleotides, the CDR3 is TGTGCCAGCAGCGTAGGCGGGGGCCAGAACACCGGGGAGCTGTTTTTT.

The V call is TRBV5-5, the J call TRBJ1-1; D is ambiguous. CDR3 length: 15 residues. Trimming pared 2 bases from V and 5 bases from J, leaving 16 bases between. Germline CDR1 is SGHKS and CDR2 is YYEKEE (reference sequence). The CDR3 DNA reads TGTGCCAGCAGCTTTTGGTACAGCCTTGGGACTGAAGCTTTCTTT. Protein sequence: CASSFWYSLGTEAFF.

The chain employs TRBV4-1 and TRBJ1-4; 8 nucleotides line up with TRBD1. CDR3 length: 16 amino acids. Germline CDR1 and CDR2: MGHRA and YSYEKL. Trimming took 6 bases from V and 2 from J; bases not matched to a gene: 8. The CDR3 loop reads CASRRGQGATNEKLFF. The CDR3 DNA is TGCGCCAGCAGACGAGGACAGGGTGCGACTAATGAAAAACTGTTTTTT.

The chain is built from TRBV9 and TRBJ2-5; D is perhaps TRBD1 (6 bases). Trimming took 8 bases from V and 5 from J, leaving 13 bases between them. Germline CDR1 SGDLS, CDR2 YYNGEE. The CDR3 loop spans 12 amino acids. The CDR3 spells CASQGLGETQYF. The CDR3 nucleotides read TGTGCCAGTCAGGGGCTAGGGGAGACCCAGTACTTC.

The rearrangement links TRBV11-3 to TRBJ2-1, with 9 positions matching TRBD1. In germline, CDR1 is SGHNT, CDR2 YENEEA. The CDR3 covers 15 residues. The V and J ends lost 6 bases and 4 bases, in that order; junction bases with no gene match: 7. The CDR3 region has the DNA TGTGCCAGCAGTCGAAGGACAGGGGAGTACAATGAGCAGTTCTTC. Translated, it gives CASSRRTGEYNEQFF. Supplemented by reference TRBV11-3 and TRBJ2-1, the full variable domain reads EAGVVQSPRYKIIEKKQPVAFWCNPISGHNTLYWYLQNLGQGPELLIRYENEEAVDDSQLPKDRFSAERLKGVDSTLKIQPAELGDSAVYLCASSRRTGEYNEQFFGPGTRLTVL.